This T cell receptor beta chain stems from a study of T cell responses to AZD1222 COVID-19 vaccine. Study results and limitations: Most donors were white British and more were female, and clonal diversity was possibly underestimated.

Method: immunoSEQ multiplex PCR; TCRdb's copy keeps in-frame clones and lacks some. The sample has 150,000 to 200,000 clones, 88% seen once. Germline V lookup: CDR1 SGHAT, CDR2 FQNNGV. V shed 3 bases and J shed 6 bases, with 11 bases lying between them. There are 13 residues in the CDR3. Worth noting for this clone: What it recognizes is unknown.

Sequenced material: peripheral blood, taken on day 0 of AZD1222 vaccination. The chain uses TRBV11-2 and TRBJ1-2; D is unclear. The TCR sequence derives from an adult in good health. CDR3 nucleotides: TGTGCCAGCAGCTTTAGCGGATCGGATGGCTACACCTTC. The encoded protein is CASSFSGSDGYTF.